The subject of this entry is one T cell receptor beta chain. The data stem from a study of TIL therapy for anti-PD-1-resistant metastatic lung cancer. Study-wide context: Tumors were harvested before any PD-1/PD-L1 blockade. Most patients had lung adenocarcinoma.

Time point specified: pre-treatment sample, taken before nivolumab and TIL therapy. Patients were adults with stage 4 NSCLC. This was the immunoSEQ v3 assay. Survey-level samples got some 2 million read pairs; deep-level samples got about 5-6.5 million. Profiling relied on immunoSEQ multiplex PCR, and the TCRdb table lists in-frame clones only, not all of them. The table lists about 60,000 clones, around 68% of them singletons, with over 6.5% in the top ten. The germline V and J ends were trimmed by 1 base and 4 bases, with 10 bases remaining between them. Germline lookup yields CDR1 KGHSY and CDR2 FQNENV. This CDR3 spans 14 amino acids.

The specimen was blood, collected at baseline. The TCR was taken from a person aged 25-85 years with non-small cell lung cancer. This chain joins TRBV16 and TRBJ1-2; the D gene is possibly TRBD1 (6 bases). The CDR3 nucleotides read TGTGCCAGCAGCCAATTCGACAGGAGCTATGGCTACACCTTC. The encoded protein is CASSQFDRSYGYTF.